This TCR beta chain was identified in a study of spatial heterogeneity in lung cancer. Time point meaning: sample taken at primary tumor resection. This clonotype was seen only a few times. Germline V gene lookup returns CDR1 ENHRY and CDR2 SYGVKD. The J segment lost 5 bases and the V segment lost 0 bases, leaving 8 bases of the junction unmatched. CDR3 size: 16 residues. Every molecule of TCR cDNA had its own unique molecular identifier. TCRdb re-analysed the 5' RACE reads in MiXCR, keeping a single row per CDR3 protein. Among some 100,000 distinct CDR3 sequences, 12% were seen once, and the ten largest hold 35% to 45%.

The TCR comes from a male donor with early-stage non-small cell lung cancer. The specimen was PBMCs, collected at surgery. The V and J genes are TRBV10-3 and TRBJ2-7; 9 bases match TRBD2. The CDR3 protein is CAISESGLAGNDEQYF. In nucleotides, the CDR3 is TGTGCCATCAGTGAGTCGGGCCTAGCGGGGAACGACGAGCAGTACTTC.